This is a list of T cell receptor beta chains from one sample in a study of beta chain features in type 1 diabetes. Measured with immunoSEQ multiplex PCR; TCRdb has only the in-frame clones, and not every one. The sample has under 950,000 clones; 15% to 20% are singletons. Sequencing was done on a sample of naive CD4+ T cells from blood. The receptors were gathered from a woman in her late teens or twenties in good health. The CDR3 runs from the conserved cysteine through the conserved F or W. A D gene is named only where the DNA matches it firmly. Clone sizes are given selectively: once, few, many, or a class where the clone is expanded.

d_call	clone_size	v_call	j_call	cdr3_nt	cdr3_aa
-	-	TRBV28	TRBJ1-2	TGTGCCAGCAGTGCTCACCCGGCCCCAAAGGGCGGCTACACCTTC	CASSAHPAPKGGYTF
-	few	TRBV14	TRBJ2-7	TGTGCCAGCAGCCAAGCCCATCTAGTTTCGGGCGAGCAGTACTTC	CASSQAHLVSGEQYF
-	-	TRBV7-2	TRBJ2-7	TGTGCCAGTCAGGGGATCTCCTACGAGCAGTACTTC	CASQGISYEQYF
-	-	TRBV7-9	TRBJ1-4	TGTGCCAGCAGCTTAGCAGGGAATGGTGAAAAACTGTTTTTT	CASSLAGNGEKLFF
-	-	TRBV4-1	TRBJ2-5	TGCGCCAGCAGCCAAGTCATGGTGGGAGCAGAGACCCAGTACTTC	CASSQVMVGAETQYF
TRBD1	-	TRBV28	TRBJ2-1	TGTGCCAGCAGTTCGAACAGGGGAGCCCGCTATAGAGAGCAGTTCTTC	CASSSNRGARYREQFF
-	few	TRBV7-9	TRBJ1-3	TGTGCCAGCAGCTTAGCGGGAACCTCTGGAAACACCATATATTTT	CASSLAGTSGNTIYF
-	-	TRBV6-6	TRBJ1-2	TGTGCCAGCAGTTTGGCCAGCCACTATGGCTACACCTTC	CASSLASHYGYTF
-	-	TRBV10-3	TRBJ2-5	TGTGCCACCGGGTTCGTGAGGGGTCAGCGGCCAGAGACCCAGTACTTC	CATGFVRGQRPETQYF
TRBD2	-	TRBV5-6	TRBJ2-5	TGTGCCAGCAGCTGGGGACTAGCGGGACAAGAGACCCAGTACTTC	CASSWGLAGQETQYF
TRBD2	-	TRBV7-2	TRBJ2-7	TGTGCCAGCAGCTTTTCTAGCGGTACCGGCTACGAGCAGTACTTC	CASSFSSGTGYEQYF
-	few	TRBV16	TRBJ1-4	TGTGCCAGCAGCCAATCCGGAAATCGGGAAAAACTGTTTTTT	CASSQSGNREKLFF
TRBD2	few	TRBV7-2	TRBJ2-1	TGTGCCAGCAGCTTCCGGGGGGAGTACAATGAGCAGTTCTTC	CASSFRGEYNEQFF
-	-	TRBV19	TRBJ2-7	TGTGCCAGTAGTATAGAGGGACTCGGCTCCTACGAGCAGTACTTC	CASSIEGLGSYEQYF
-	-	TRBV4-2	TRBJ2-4	TGTGCCAGCAGCCAAGAGATCACGAGAAACATTCAGTACTTC	CASSQEITRNIQYF
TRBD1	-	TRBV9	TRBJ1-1	TGTGCCAGCAGCGTAGGGGACAGGGGTGGAACTGAAGCTTTCTTT	CASSVGDRGGTEAFF
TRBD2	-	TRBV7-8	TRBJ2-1	TGTGCCAGCAGGCTAGCGGGACGGGGTGAGCAGTTCTTC	CASRLAGRGEQFF
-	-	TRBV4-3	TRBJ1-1	TGCGCCAGCTCCAAAACAGGGAACACTGAAGCTTTCTTT	CASSKTGNTEAFF